Below, 27 T cell receptor beta chains from the same sample are listed, as sequenced in a study of cytomegalovirus exposure and HLA in healthy donors. PCR primers comprised 60 Vbeta and 13 Jbeta primers. Assay used: immunoSEQ multiplex PCR; TCRdb lists only in-frame clones, some missing. The data contain over 100,000 clones, roughly 80% of them singletons. Sequencing was done on a sample of PBMCs. Receptors originate from a woman aged 40 to 50 in good health and CMV-seronegative.

The V gene is TRBV7-9, the J gene TRBJ2-7; D ambiguous. Germline assignment: CDR1 SEHNR and CDR2 FQNEAQ (reference sequence). The V and J ends lost 5 bases and 3 bases respectively, with 11 bases between them. The CDR3 spans 13 residues. The CDR3: CASSANSFYEQYF. CDR3 in DNA: TGTGCCAGCAGCGCTAATTCCTTCTACGAGCAGTACTTC.

A single count supports this clone. CDR3 nucleotide sequence: TGTGCCAGCAGTGAAGGGGTCAGCGGGAACCGCGGTGAGCAGTTCTTC. Translation: CASSEGVSGNRGEQFF. The genes are TRBV2 and TRBJ2-1, with TRBD2 identical over 7 bases. The V segment lost 1 base and the J segment 9 bases; nucleotides outside the gene matches: 12. The germline CDR1 and CDR2 sequences are SNHLY and FYNNEI. The CDR3 length is 16 residues.

V and J are TRBV7-3 and TRBJ1-4, with 7 positions matching TRBD1. Germline CDR1 is SGHTA and CDR2 is FQGTGA. Germline trimming cut 4 bases from V and 4 bases from J; bases unmatched to any gene: 3. The CDR3 runs to 14 residues. The chain's CDR3 is CASSSGQNNEKLFF. For the CDR3, the DNA is TGTGCCAGCAGCTCGGGACAGAATAATGAAAAACTGTTTTTT.

V is TRBV7-2 and J is TRBJ1-3, with 7 nucleotides matching TRBD1. There are 16 residues in the CDR3. Germline V CDR1 and CDR2: SGHTA, FQGNSA. V lost 4 bases and J lost 2; bases outside the gene matches: 8. The CDR3 sequence: CASSSQTGAPGNTIYF. As DNA, the CDR3 is TGTGCCAGCAGCTCCCAAACAGGGGCCCCTGGAAACACCATATATTTT.

The chain combines TRBV19 with TRBJ2-1, with 7 bases lining up with TRBD1. Germline values: CDR1 LNHDA, CDR2 SQIVND (reference sequence). V shed 6 bases and J 9 bases; nucleotides not matched to a gene: 17. This CDR3 contains 16 residues. The CDR3 protein is CASSLNTGVVLSEQFF. DNA for the CDR3: TGTGCCAGTAGCCTAAATACAGGGGTCGTCTTGAGTGAGCAGTTCTTC.

In its sample, this clone was seen a few times. The V and J genes are TRBV6-1 and TRBJ1-2; maybe TRBD1 (5 bases). This CDR3 spans 17 amino acids. Germline lookup yields CDR1 MNHNS and CDR2 SASEGT. Trimming removed 1 base at V and 1 base at J, with 16 bases between. The CDR3 nucleotides read TGTGCCAGCAGTGAAGACGCAGCAGGGTCATATAACTATGGCTACACCTTC. Protein sequence: CASSEDAAGSYNYGYTF.

On this clone: A read error may account for a junction end that differs from germline. The chain links TRBV7-9 to TRBJ2-1, with D possibly TRBD1 on 5 matching bases. The germline CDR1 and CDR2 sequences are SEHNR and FQNEAQ (reference sequence). This CDR3 is built from 13 residues. The CDR3 protein is CSSSLDRGGEQFF. The CDR3 region has the DNA TGTTCCAGCAGCTTAGATAGGGGTGGTGAGCAGTTCTTC.

In this sample, this clone turned up a few times. The genes are TRBV19 and TRBJ2-1; the match to TRBD2 covers 8 bases. Germline V CDR1 and CDR2: LNHDA, SQIVND (reference sequence). This CDR3 is built from 15 residues. Unmatched junction bases numbered 4, after V lost 3 bases and J lost 3 bases. CDR3 DNA: TGTGCCAGTAGTATGGAACTAGCGGTCTACAATGAGCAGTTCTTC. Translation: CASSMELAVYNEQFF.

The gene calls are TRBV9 and TRBJ2-7; 8 nucleotides agree with TRBD2. The CDR3 runs 16 residues. Germline loops: CDR1 SGDLS, CDR2 YYNGEE. Losses at the gene ends were 3 bases for V and 1 base for J; bases not matched to a gene: 9. CDR3 sequence reads: CASSAREGSWSYEQYF. CDR3 nucleotides: TGTGCCAGCAGCGCTCGGGAGGGTAGCTGGTCCTACGAGCAGTACTTC.

This clone was seen a single time. The chain employs TRBV12-5 and TRBJ2-7; TRBD1 agrees at 7 bases. The J segment lost 5 bases and the V segment lost 1 base, leaving 2 bases of the junction unmatched. Germline V gene sequence: CDR1 LGHNT, CDR2 FRNRAP. The CDR3 runs to 13 residues. This CDR3 is CASGLAGTDEQYF. The CDR3 DNA sequence: TGTGCTAGTGGTTTGGCAGGGACAGACGAGCAGTACTTC.

This chain connects TRBV20-1 to TRBJ1-1, with D unclear. CDR1 is DFQATT and CDR2 is SNEGSKA in the germline V gene (reference sequence). Trimming removed 6 bases from V and 11 bases from J, with 16 bases in between. This CDR3 is 11 amino acids long. CDR3 nucleotide sequence: TGCAGTGCCCCGCCCGGGAGGCAGGCTTTCTTT. Protein sequence: CSAPPGRQAFF.

The J gene is TRBJ1-1, the V gene TRBV5-6; D uncertain. Germline lookup yields CDR1 SGHDT and CDR2 YYEEEE. V was clipped by 3 bases and J by 4 bases, with 16 bases between them. This CDR3 has 15 residues. DNA for the CDR3: TGTGCCAGCAGCTCCCCGGGAATTTGGGGCACTGAAGCTTTCTTT. Its protein product is CASSSPGIWGTEAFF.

The genes are TRBV13 and TRBJ2-5, with TRBD2 matching 7 bases. The DNA end is more similar to TRBJ2-7, so the J call may be wrong. Germline V gives CDR1 PRHDT, CDR2 FYEKMQ (reference sequence). The CDR3 totals 16 residues. This chain's CDR3 is CASSPALRGSSYEQYF. CDR3 bases: TGTGCCAGCAGCCCCGCCCTGCGGGGGAGCTCCTACGAGCAGTACTTC.

This clone has just one count. The V and J genes are TRBV7-9 and TRBJ1-1, with 8 bases fitting TRBD1. Germline V gene data show CDR1 as SEHNR and CDR2 as FQNEAQ (reference sequence). Unmatched junction bases numbered 8, after V lost 5 bases and J lost 6 bases. The CDR3 contains 14 residues. The DNA of the CDR3 is TGTGCCAGCAGCCCCGGACAGGGCTGGCCTGAAGCTTTCTTT. Amino acids: CASSPGQGWPEAFF.

This clone was counted a few times. This chain links TRBV7-2 with TRBJ2-5; 12 positions agree with TRBD2. Germline V gene sequence: CDR1 SGHTA, CDR2 FQGNSA. The J segment lost 2 bases and the V segment lost 1 base, leaving 11 bases of the junction unmatched. This CDR3 spans 19 amino acids. CDR3 nucleotides: TGTGCCAGCAGCTTAGGGAGGCTAGCGGGAGGGTTTACACAAGAGACCCAGTACTTC. Protein product: CASSLGRLAGGFTQETQYF.

The chain recombines TRBV6-6 with TRBJ1-1; 8 nucleotides align to TRBD1. V shed 5 bases, J shed 6 bases, and the junction held 11 bases outside the gene matches. The V gene's germline CDR1 is MNHNY and CDR2 SVGAGI (reference sequence). CDR3 length equals 15 residues. This chain's CDR3 is CASSQGGDRSPEAFF. For the CDR3, the DNA is TGTGCCAGCAGTCAAGGGGGGGACAGGAGCCCTGAAGCTTTCTTT.

This chain joins TRBV2 and TRBJ1-2; TRBD1 might be the D (5 bases). CDR1 is SNHLY, CDR2 FYNNEI, per germline. The CDR3 has 14 amino acids. V lost 6 bases and J lost 8, with 19 bases in between. Here the CDR3 reads CASRELAGLMGYTF. As DNA, the CDR3 is TGTGCCAGCAGAGAACTCGCAGGGTTGATGGGCTACACCTTC. Full variable domain (remainder filled in from reference TRBV2 and TRBJ1-2): EPEVTQTPSHQVTQMGQEVILRCVPISNHLYFYWYRQILGQKVEFLVSFYNNEISEKSEIFDDQFSVERPDGSNFTLKIRSTKLEDSAMYFCASRELAGLMGYTFGSGTRLTVV.

The V gene is TRBV28, the J gene TRBJ2-1; 8 bases align to TRBD2. The junction had 4 bases not matched to a gene; V was cut back by 1 base and J by 8 bases. The CDR3 loop spans 14 amino acids. CDR1 is MDHEN, CDR2 SYDVKM, per germline. The CDR3 sequence is CASSLLPGGYEQFF. As DNA, the CDR3 is TGTGCCAGCAGTTTATTACCGGGAGGGTATGAGCAGTTCTTC.

Details on this clone: Sequence at one end of the junction differs from germline and may be a read error. V is TRBV7-7 and J is TRBJ2-5, with 9 bases fitting TRBD1. CDR1 is SSHAT and CDR2 is FNYEAQ in the germline V gene (reference sequence). CDR3 length equals 16 residues. The CDR3 protein is CASSPKPGTGYQTQYF. DNA for the CDR3: TGTGCTAGCAGCCCCAAACCCGGGACAGGGTATCAGACCCAGTACTTC.

The chain carries TRBV7-6 and TRBJ2-7, with 9 bases aligning to TRBD2. Germline V gene lookup returns CDR1 SGHVS and CDR2 FNYEAQ. The junction had 10 bases not matched to a gene; V was cut back by 2 bases and J by 5 bases. CDR3 size: 16 residues. CDR3 nucleotide sequence: TGTGCCAGCAGCTTATTAGTGGCGGGAGGGCCCCACGAGCAGTACTTC. Protein sequence: CASSLLVAGGPHEQYF.

The rearrangement joins TRBV14 to TRBJ1-3; D gene unclear. CDR1 is SGHDN and CDR2 is FVKESK in the germline V gene. The CDR3 has 16 amino acids. V lost 4 bases and J 2 bases, leaving 15 bases between the germline ends. The CDR3 protein is CASSLIQFTPGNTIYF. CDR3 bases: TGTGCCAGCAGCCTCATACAGTTTACCCCTGGAAACACCATATATTTT.

The sample holds a few counts of this clone. The genes are TRBV19 and TRBJ2-7, with TRBD2 matching 10 bases. CDR1 and CDR2 (germline): LNHDA, SQIVND (reference sequence). Germline trimming cut 5 bases from V and 1 base from J; bases unmatched to any gene: 5. This CDR3 region has 15 residues. The CDR3 protein is CASSPAGGGSYEQYF. The CDR3 coding sequence is TGTGCCAGTAGTCCAGCGGGAGGGGGTTCCTACGAGCAGTACTTC.

The chain recombines TRBV5-1 with TRBJ2-2; D call uncertain. Deletions cut 4 bases from V and 4 bases from J, with 8 bases between. Germline loops: CDR1 SGHRS, CDR2 YFSETQ. The CDR3 extends over 13 amino acids. CDR3 DNA sequence: TGCGCCAGCAGCCCCAGGATCACCGGGGAGCTGTTTTTT. Translated: CASSPRITGELFF. The complete variable domain, with remaining parts taken from reference TRBV5-1 and TRBJ2-2, reads KAGVTQTPRYLIKTRGQQVTLSCSPISGHRSVSWYQQTPGQGLQFLFEYFSETQRNKGNFPGRFSGRQFSNSRSEMNVSTLELGDSALYLCASSPRITGELFFGEGSRLTVL.

The chain couples TRBV19 to TRBJ1-2; D is unresolved. Trimming stripped 5 bases from V and 4 bases from J, with 14 bases between. Germline V lookup: CDR1 LNHDA, CDR2 SQIVND (reference sequence). This CDR3 comprises 14 residues. The CDR3 is CASSYQATAYGYTF. The CDR3 DNA follows: TGTGCCAGTAGTTATCAGGCCACCGCCTATGGCTACACCTTC.

The rearrangement uses TRBV29-1 and TRBJ1-1, with TRBD1 matching over 7 bases. The germline gives CDR1 SQVTM, CDR2 ANQGSEA. The V and J ends lost 7 bases and 0 bases, in that order; junction bases with no gene match: 5. The CDR3 sequence is 13 residues long. CDR3 residues: CSGKGGMNTEAFF. The CDR3 bases are TGCAGCGGCAAAGGGGGCATGAACACTGAAGCTTTCTTT.

This rearrangement joins TRBV18 to TRBJ2-4, with D possibly being TRBD2 (5 bases). Trimming stripped 0 bases from V and 1 base from J, with 10 bases between. The germline V gene has CDR1 KGHSH and CDR2 LQKENI. The CDR3 is 16 residues long. The CDR3 DNA sequence: TGTGCCAGCTCACCACCGGTACGAGGGGCCAAAAACATTCAGTACTTC. The encoded protein is CASSPPVRGAKNIQYF.

The gene calls are TRBV13 and TRBJ2-5; TRBD1 agrees at 8 bases. Germline CDR1 is PRHDT and CDR2 is FYEKMQ (reference sequence). The J segment lost 3 bases and the V segment lost 5 bases, leaving 2 bases of the junction unmatched. The CDR3 is 13 amino acids. The CDR3 DNA reads as TGTGCCAGCAGCACACAGGGGGAAGAGACCCAGTACTTC. This gives the protein CASSTQGEETQYF.